Each of the 16 T cell receptor beta chains below was sequenced from the same sample in a study of blood T cell repertoires in COVID-19. TCRdb keeps only in-frame clones here, not all; method: immunoSEQ multiplex PCR. Among 170,000 or so clones listed, 65% to 90% were seen once. Material for sequencing was peripheral blood. The origin of the receptors is a man over 45 with active or convalescent COVID-19.

This chain connects TRBV29-1 to TRBJ1-1; no definite D call. V was trimmed by 3 bases and J by 0 bases, leaving 11 bases between them. The germline gives CDR1 SQVTM, CDR2 ANQGSEA. This CDR3 has 14 amino acids. The DNA for the CDR3 is TGCAGCGTTGAGTGGCCAGCGATGAACACTGAAGCTTTCTTT. This sequence encodes CSVEWPAMNTEAFF.

The chain is built from TRBV20-1 and TRBJ2-1, with D perhaps matching TRBD1 (6 bases). Trimming took off 3 bases at V and 2 bases at J, with 14 bases between the two ends. Germline CDR1 and CDR2: DFQATT and SNEGSKA (reference sequence). The CDR3 spans 15 residues. The CDR3, as DNA: TGCAGTGCTAGTTTGCCAGGGGCAACCTACAATGAGCAGTTCTTC. Translated, it gives CSASLPGATYNEQFF.

The chain carries TRBV28 and TRBJ1-6; perhaps TRBD1 as D (6 bases). This CDR3 has 13 residues. CDR1 is MDHEN and CDR2 is SYDVKM in the germline V gene. Trimming pared 6 bases from V and 11 bases from J, leaving 14 bases between. CDR3 loop: CASRDTGFAPLHF. DNA of the CDR3: TGTGCCAGCAGGGACACAGGGTTTGCACCCCTCCACTTT.

V usage is TRBV7-2 and J usage is TRBJ2-1; the D is unclear. Trimming removed 0 bases at V and 0 bases at J, with 9 bases between. The CDR3 has 16 amino acids. CDR1 is SGHTA, CDR2 FQGNSA, per germline. The CDR3 DNA sequence: TGTGCCAGCAGCTTAGCTGGGTCGGGCTCCTACAATGAGCAGTTCTTC. This translates into CASSLAGSGSYNEQFF.

The gene calls are TRBV28 and TRBJ2-3, with 12 bases that match TRBD2. V was pared by 2 bases and J by 13 bases, with 1 base of the junction left unmatched. Germline V CDR1 and CDR2: MDHEN, SYDVKM. The CDR3 is 12 residues long. CDR3 bases: TGTGCCAGCAGTTTACGACTAGCGGGGGAGTATTTT. It specifies CASSLRLAGEYF.

The chain joins TRBV27 to TRBJ1-2; TRBD1 agrees at 7 bases. Germline assignment: CDR1 MNHEY and CDR2 SMNVEV (reference sequence). There are 16 residues in the CDR3. J was trimmed by 6 bases and V by 6 bases; bases with no gene match: 16. CDR3 bases: TGTGCCAGCAGCTTAAACCCTCGGCAGGGGACAGATGGCTACACCTTC. It specifies CASSLNPRQGTDGYTF.

This chain uses TRBV11-2 with TRBJ2-1; D unresolved. Germline loops: CDR1 SGHAT, CDR2 FQNNGV. Trimming cost V 8 bases and J 9 bases, with 17 bases left between them. The CDR3 runs 13 residues. In DNA, the CDR3 is TGTGCCAGCTGTGCGAGCGAAAGGAGTGAGCAGTTCTTC. It codes for CASCASERSEQFF.

Comment on this clone: A much larger clone differs from this one at a single base, so this may be a read error. The chain recombines TRBV5-4 with TRBJ2-3, with 8 bases lining up with TRBD2. V shed 4 bases, J shed 2 bases, and the junction held 6 bases outside the gene matches. Per the germline V gene, CDR1 is SGHNT and CDR2 is YYREEE (reference sequence). This CDR3 comprises 15 residues. CDR3 sequence reads: CASSPGLGDTDTQYF. In DNA, the CDR3 is TGTGCCAGCAGCCCGGGACTAGGGGACACAGATACGCAGTATTTT.

The chain couples TRBV5-1 to TRBJ1-1; D is unclear. The CDR3 totals 14 residues. V dropped 3 bases and J dropped 1 base, with 10 bases sitting between them. Germline V CDR1 and CDR2: SGHRS, YFSETQ. The CDR3 nucleotides are TGCGCCAGCAGCTCGAATCCAGGGAACACTGAAGCTTTCTTT. As protein: CASSSNPGNTEAFF. The full variable domain, in which reference TRBV5-1 and TRBJ1-1 provide the parts outside the CDR3, is KAGVTQTPRYLIKTRGQQVTLSCSPISGHRSVSWYQQTPGQGLQFLFEYFSETQRNKGNFPGRFSGRQFSNSRSEMNVSTLELGDSALYLCASSSNPGNTEAFFGQGTRLTVV.

The chain links TRBV5-1 to TRBJ1-1; 7 bases align to TRBD1. V dropped 6 bases and J dropped 2; count of bases not matched to a gene: 4. The germline gives CDR1 SGHRS, CDR2 YFSETQ. The CDR3 contains 13 residues. The CDR3 loop reads CASNRDSNTEAFF. Written as DNA, the CDR3 is TGCGCCAGCAACAGGGACAGCAACACTGAAGCTTTCTTT.

The V call is TRBV6-5, the J call TRBJ1-1; D not certain. Trimming stripped 9 bases from V and 5 bases from J, with 10 bases between. The CDR3 totals 11 residues. Germline V gene sequence: CDR1 MNHEY, CDR2 SVGAGI. This CDR3 is CASRFRTEAFF. The CDR3 bases are TGTGCCAGTCGGTTTCGGACTGAAGCTTTCTTT.

This clone was counted a few times. The rearrangement joins TRBV5-4 to TRBJ1-1, with TRBD1 matching 10 bases. Germline V lookup: CDR1 SGHNT, CDR2 YYREEE (reference sequence). The CDR3 spans 16 residues. V gave up 4 bases and J gave up 1 base; unmatched junction bases: 7. The CDR3 nucleotides read TGTGCCAGCAGCCACCTGGGACAGGGGCAGAACACTGAAGCTTTCTTT. This sequence encodes CASSHLGQGQNTEAFF.

This clone appeared once. The chain is built from TRBV11-2 and TRBJ2-3; 8 bases match TRBD1. The J segment lost 6 bases and the V segment lost 6 bases, leaving 11 bases of the junction unmatched. The CDR3 runs to 15 residues. Germline CDR1 and CDR2: SGHAT and FQNNGV. The CDR3 here is CASSSDRVRGDTQYF. The DNA for the CDR3 is TGTGCCAGCAGTTCGGACAGGGTGAGAGGGGATACGCAGTATTTT.

Only one count was recorded for this clone. V is TRBV10-3 and J is TRBJ1-1; D is ambiguous. CDR3 length: 15 residues. Trimming left V 4 bases short and J 1 base short, with 13 bases between. Germline loops: CDR1 ENHRY, CDR2 SYGVKD. CDR3 nucleotides: TGTGCCATCAGTGCCGGCCCCACTAAGAACACTGAAGCTTTCTTT. Translation: CAISAGPTKNTEAFF.

V is TRBV19 and J is TRBJ2-1; TRBD2 agrees at 11 bases. Germline CDR1 LNHDA, CDR2 SQIVND (reference sequence). This CDR3 is 15 amino acids long. The V and J ends lost 6 bases and 5 bases, in that order; junction bases with no gene match: 6. CDR3 DNA sequence: TGTGCCAGTAGGAGAGGGACTAGCGGTAACAATGAGCAGTTCTTC. It codes for CASRRGTSGNNEQFF.

This clone was found once. The chain is built from TRBV28 and TRBJ1-2; tentative D call: TRBD1 (5 bases). This CDR3 has 14 residues. Germline V gene data show CDR1 as MDHEN and CDR2 as SYDVKM. Deletions cut 5 bases from V and 4 bases from J, with 14 bases between. This CDR3 is CASSPSQAAYGYTF. For the CDR3, the DNA is TGTGCCAGCAGTCCATCACAGGCGGCCTATGGCTACACCTTC.